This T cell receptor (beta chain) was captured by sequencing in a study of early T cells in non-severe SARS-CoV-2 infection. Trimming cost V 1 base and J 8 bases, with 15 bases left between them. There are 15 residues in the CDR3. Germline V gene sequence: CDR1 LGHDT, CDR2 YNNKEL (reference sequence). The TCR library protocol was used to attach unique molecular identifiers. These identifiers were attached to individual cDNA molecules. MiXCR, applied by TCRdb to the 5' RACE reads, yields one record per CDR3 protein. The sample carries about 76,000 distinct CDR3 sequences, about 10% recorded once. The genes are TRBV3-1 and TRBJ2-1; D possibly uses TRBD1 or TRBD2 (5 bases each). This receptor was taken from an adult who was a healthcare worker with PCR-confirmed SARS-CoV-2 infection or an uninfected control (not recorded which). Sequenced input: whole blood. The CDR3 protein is CASSQGWDRSHEQFF. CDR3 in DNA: TGTGCCAGCAGCCAAGGTTGGGACCGCTCCCATGAGCAGTTCTTC.